This TCR beta chain was sequenced for a study of a mutant IDH1 vaccine in newly diagnosed glioma. The sample's time point: week 23, last vaccination. Every single dose of the vaccine, 300 ug of mutant IDH1 20-mer peptide, came with topical imiquimod. Comments on this clone: What it recognizes is unknown.

Unmatched junction bases numbered 3, after V lost 4 bases and J lost 13 bases. The CDR3 totals 12 residues. Germline V CDR1 and CDR2: SGHTA, FQGNSA. The protocol was immunoSEQ multiplex PCR, while the TCRdb copy is restricted to in-frame clones and leaves out a portion. The sample carries about 82,000 clones, almost 85% recorded once. Here the sequenced sample was PBMCs, taken from a glioma patient whose treatment included an IDH1 peptide vaccine. The chain carries TRBV7-2 and TRBJ2-2, with 10 bases aligning to TRBD2. This sequence was found in a man aged 25 to 40 with glioma. Some clones in this sample may be carry-over from other donors' samples. The CDR3: CASSSSGGTLFF. The DNA for the CDR3 is TGTGCCAGCAGCTCTAGCGGGGGAACGCTGTTTTTT.